This T cell receptor beta chain is from a study of blood T cell repertoires in COVID-19. Across the whole study: PBMCs, B-cell-depleted T cells, or T cells were the source of the cDNA or gDNA that made up the material.

The V and J ends lost 0 bases and 7 bases, in that order; junction bases with no gene match: 8. The length of the CDR3 is 16 residues. Assay used: immunoSEQ multiplex PCR; TCRdb lists only in-frame clones, some missing. This sample has around 150,000 clones, with around 90% found just once. The sequence was obtained from a woman in her fifties or sixties with active or convalescent COVID-19. Material: peripheral blood. This rearrangement joins TRBV23-1 to TRBJ2-2; 7 bases map to TRBD1. TRBV23-1 is known as an ORF, though its function is uncertain. In DNA form, the CDR3 reads TGCGCCAGCAGTCAATCGCTTCAGGGGGTGAACGGGGAGCTGTTTTTT. It yields the protein CASSQSLQGVNGELFF.